This passage covers 9 T cell receptor beta chains from one sample sequenced in a study of cytomegalovirus exposure and HLA in healthy donors. Primers: 60 Vbeta forward and 13 Jbeta reverse. Using immunoSEQ multiplex PCR, the repertoire was profiled, and TCRdb retains in-frame clones only, with some absent. The sample consists of about 98,000 clones, about 60% of them appearing once. Sequencing input: PBMCs. The receptors shown here come from a human donor in good health.

This clone has only one observation. The rearrangement links TRBV5-4 to TRBJ2-7; TRBD1 agrees at 7 bases. Germline CDR1 and CDR2: SGHNT and YYREEE (reference sequence). CDR3 size: 16 residues. V shed 1 base and J 1 base; nucleotides not matched to a gene: 8. CDR3 sequence: CASSLFTGVTSYEQYF. CDR3 in DNA: TGTGCCAGCAGCTTGTTTACAGGGGTTACTTCCTACGAGCAGTACTTC.

This clone was found once. The gene calls are TRBV4-1 and TRBJ1-4, with D maybe TRBD1 (5 bases). The CDR3 length is 17 residues. V was trimmed by 0 bases and J by 0 bases, leaving 11 bases between them. Germline CDR1 and CDR2: MGHRA and YSYEKL. For the CDR3, the DNA is TGCGCCAGCAGCCAAGAGGGGGGAGTCGCAACTAATGAAAAACTGTTTTTT. This codes for CASSQEGGVATNEKLFF.

The chain joins TRBV28 to TRBJ1-2, with no clear D. CDR1 and CDR2 from the germline V gene are MDHEN and SYDVKM. Deletions cut 2 bases from V and 7 bases from J, with 11 bases between. The CDR3 sequence is 13 residues long. The CDR3 sequence is CASSLQAPPGYTF. The CDR3, as DNA: TGTGCCAGCAGTTTACAGGCCCCGCCTGGCTACACCTTC.

This sequence joins TRBV6-5 and TRBJ1-3; TRBD1 might be the D (5 bases). The CDR3 consists of 15 residues. Per the germline V gene, CDR1 is MNHEY and CDR2 is SVGAGI. V lost 0 bases, J lost 4 bases, and 10 bases lay in between. In DNA, the CDR3 is TGTGCCAGCAGTTACTCGCGGGGGGTGGGAAACACCATATATTTT. Its translation: CASSYSRGVGNTIYF.

The chain is built from TRBV5-6 and TRBJ2-1; TRBD2 matches at 8 bases. The CDR3 is 17 amino acids. Germline trimming cut 0 bases from V and 1 base from J; bases unmatched to any gene: 6. CDR1 is SGHDT and CDR2 is YYEEEE in the germline V gene. The CDR3 DNA reads TGTGCCAGCAGCTTGGCCATAGGGACTAGGTCCTACAATGAGCAGTTCTTC. This sequence encodes CASSLAIGTRSYNEQFF.

This clone was seen a handful of times. J is TRBJ2-7 and V is TRBV5-8; D is uncertain. Germline V lookup: CDR1 SGHTS, CDR2 YDEGEE. There are 12 residues in the CDR3. The V end was cut by 2 bases, the J end by 3 bases, with 6 bases between. The CDR3 DNA sequence: TGTGCCAGCAGCTTAAATTACTACGAGCAGTACTTC. Its protein product is CASSLNYYEQYF.

This clone has more than one count but fewer than ten. The chain employs TRBV6-6 and TRBJ2-5; 15 bases line up with TRBD2. The ends lost 4 bases at V and 4 bases at J; junction bases unmatched: 4. Germline assignment: CDR1 MNHNY and CDR2 SVGAGI (reference sequence). There are 16 residues in the CDR3. The CDR3 DNA reads TGTGCCAGCAGTTCGCCGGGACTAGCGGGAGGAGAGACCCAGTACTTC. Encoded protein: CASSSPGLAGGETQYF.

The chain uses TRBV13 and TRBJ2-7; 7 bases map to TRBD2. Trimming cost V 0 bases and J 0 bases; bases outside gene matches: 8. The CDR3 loop spans 17 amino acids. Germline lookup yields CDR1 PRHDT and CDR2 FYEKMQ (reference sequence). The CDR3 coding sequence is TGTGCCAGCAGCTTAGGTAGTAGCGGGTGGAGCTCCTACGAGCAGTACTTC. This sequence encodes CASSLGSSGWSSYEQYF.

V usage is TRBV7-2 and J usage is TRBJ2-7; the D gene is possibly TRBD1 (6 bases). The CDR3 covers 13 residues. Trimming cost V 6 bases and J 2 bases, with 11 bases left between them. CDR1 and CDR2 from the germline V gene are SGHTA and FQGNSA. The CDR3 spells CASRPTGTYEQYF. The CDR3, as DNA: TGTGCCAGCAGGCCAACAGGGACCTACGAGCAGTACTTC.